This entry concerns a single TCR beta chain. In the study's own analysis: Amplifying reference gene primers gave estimates of nucleated cell counts. Data came from immunoSEQ multiplex PCR; TCRdb stores just in-frame clones and leaves some out. V, J and clone size reflect that table, while D and trimming were determined from the DNA. The table lists 400,000 to 550,000 clones, roughly 90% of them singletons. This sample stems from a study of blood T cell repertoires in COVID-19. Across the study: Acute and convalescent COVID-19 specimens originated in the United States, Italy and Spain. T cells, B-cell-depleted T cells, or PBMCs provided the cDNA or gDNA that served as material.

The V end was cut by 0 bases, the J end by 6 bases, with 9 bases between. This CDR3 contains 14 residues. CDR1 and CDR2 (germline): SGDLS, YYNGEE. The source of this sequence is a woman in her twenties or thirties with acute or convalescent COVID-19. What was sequenced was peripheral blood. This chain connects TRBV9 to TRBJ2-2, with D uncertain. As DNA, the CDR3 is TGTGCCAGCAGCGTAGAAACCACTTCCGGGGAGCTGTTTTTT. Translating it yields CASSVETTSGELFF. Filled out from reference TRBV9 and TRBJ2-2, the complete variable domain reads DSGVTQTPKHLITATGQRVTLRCSPRSGDLSVYWYQQSLDQGLQFLIQYYNGEERAKGNILERFSAQQFPDLHSELNLSSLELGDSALYFCASSVETTSGELFFGEGSRLTVL.